Sequencing of this T cell receptor beta chain was carried out in a study of cytomegalovirus exposure and HLA in healthy donors (dated by TCRdb to about 2017). For context, the study as a whole: In an earlier analysis of under 750 of the donors, 276 Gb of sequence data and 117 million unique TCR beta sequences from 150 million to 200 million T cells were reported. In the later analysis, no new phenotypic data were used to find candidate immune exposures; instead, reliance was placed on TCR beta sequences and their occurrence across donors. In addition to the first cohort of around 670 subjects, a separate validation cohort of about 120 different subjects was used. A later genetic analysis took genome-wide SNP genotypes for about three fifths of the 666 donors and used that subset as a discovery cohort. All discovery cohort repertoires had been generated on a single sequencing platform. A later analysis re-examined previously published TCR beta repertoires from about 700 donors and added high-resolution HLA genotyping to investigate patterns of TCR occurrence. Donor age, sex, ethnicity and CMV serostatus were compiled alongside the repertoire data. Because of strong linkage in the cohort, roughly five DR-DQ haplotypes were treated as single units for association and clustering. Of the 300 to 500 genotyped donors, approximately 80% were placed in the genetic ancestry cluster associated with self-reported Caucasian donors. The study profiled the T cell repertoires of fewer than 850 subjects by immunosequencing and related them to cytomegalovirus serostatus. The study was designed to test whether signatures of past pathogen exposure could be identified by cataloging public T cell receptors. An earlier analysis of around 580 of the donors used high-throughput TCR beta sequencing to judge whether each TCR beta V gene segment behaved as functional or pseudogenic. The number of donors typed differed by locus, with 629-630 for A, B, C, DRB1 and DQB1, approximately 500 for DQA1, nearly 610 for DPA1, and approximately 470 for DPB1. Among 398 genotyped donors of the cohort, an average of around 240,000 unique TCR beta nucleotide sequences were sequenced per donor, around 20% of them non-productive. To predict cytomegalovirus infection status, the study brought together high-throughput TCR immunosequencing, statistical association of individual TCRs with disease status, and machine learning. HLA typing included class I and class II loci at four-digit resolution. Around 320 gigabases of sequencing data and approximately 84 million unique TCR sequences were included in an early release covering around 600 HLA-typed donors.

The CDR3 spans 16 residues, from the cysteine through the phenylalanine. Only CDR3 DNA remains: 48 bases, in frame from the first base. For this chain, trimming is 4 bases at the V end and 3 bases at the J end, and the number of junction bases without a gene match is 5. CDR1 is given as LNHDA and CDR2 as SQIVND, both from the germline V gene (reference sequence). Library construction relied on the immunoSEQ multiplex PCR assay. A mixture of 60 forward primers for TCR Vbeta segments and 13 reverse primers for TCR Jbeta segments was used in the multiplex PCR. The CDR3 region of rearranged TCR beta genes was amplified from genomic DNA with a multiplex PCR assay. Amplified TCR beta libraries were sequenced as 87-base-pair reads on the Illumina HiSeq System. In the original analysis: A later analysis tallied around 87 million unique TCR beta chains across the 666 repertoires, and some 12 million of those chains were shared by two or more donors. Raw reads were error-corrected and collapsed into unique sequences by a nearest-neighbor algorithm in which closely related sequences were merged to remove PCR and sequencing errors. V, D and J gene segments were assigned by aligning CDR3 sequences to IMGT reference sequences. For a sequence to be retained, a match of at least six nucleotides was required to both a V gene segment and a J gene segment. A rearrangement was called productive if the CDR3 had no stop codons and remained in frame with V and J, and every other rearrangement was called non-productive. CDR3 was defined by IMGT convention, running from the second conserved V-encoded cysteine to the conserved J-encoded phenylalanine. The earlier analysis of some 540 of the donors excluded any sequence lacking an unambiguous match to a single V gene segment. An earlier analysis of several hundred of the donors called V segments functional above 56.7% productive rearrangements and segregating when the between-donor standard deviation exceeded 5%. A statistical classification framework was built for diagnosing cytomegalovirus status from the catalog of TCR beta chain sequences. In a later analysis, TCR nucleotide sequences were compared against IMGT/GENE-DB human TR gene sequences so that V and J genes could be assigned. In a later analysis, CDR3 sequences and most-parsimonious VDJ recombination scenarios were assigned using the TCRdist pipeline. A later analysis defined each TCR beta chain by its CDR3 amino acid sequence plus V-gene family, and excluded reads lacking a unique V-gene family. In a later analysis, 450 to 600 highly shared, low-generation-probability nucleotide sequences were removed to address suspected cross-contamination and a sequencing artifact. For each public chain, a later analysis derived a clonal expansion index from normalized ranks of inferred template counts within each repertoire. In a later analysis, generation probabilities were computed using a VDJ recombination model fitted to out-of-frame rearrangements, and the results were checked against IGoR. A later analysis scored TCR-TCR, TCR-HLA and TCR-CMV co-occurrence with hypergeometric tests, applying a repertoire-size bias correction to TCR pairs. In a later analysis, false discovery rates were estimated by permuting HLA or CMV assignments 20 times. In a later analysis, co-occurring TCRs were grouped using DBSCAN, and TCRdist sequence similarity was added for clustering within HLA-allele-positive subsets. For co-occurrence clustering, repertoires with fewer than 30,000 or more than 120,000 public chains were excluded, along with about five repertoires with anomalous nucleotide sharing. TCRdb stores this immuneACCESS table with in-frame sequences only. Part of the clones is absent; in the studies checked, under half of the shortfall reflects unresolved V genes, and no reason is known for the rest. V and J calls and clone size are copied from that table; D and trimming were computed from the DNA. For this sample the table gives around 61,000 clones, of which 70% to 85% were detected only once. The ten largest make up around 1.8% of the sample.

The investigation overall reported the following: In a later analysis, HLA-associated TCR beta chains were found to be more clonally expanded and to have lower generation probabilities than equally common non-associated chains. This cohort had only TCR beta chains sequenced, and the lack of alpha or paired-chain data limited which features could be detected. In an earlier analysis of 587 of the donors, most TCR beta V segments appeared in productive rearrangements about 87% or about 30% of the time, broadly matching IMGT annotations. Correlated functional status among segregating V segments might reflect linkage disequilibrium, but an unknown experimental factor could not be ruled out. HLA typing was unavailable for some donors at each locus, so association tests used only the typed subset. In both the original and validation cohorts, the classifier was reported to diagnose cytomegalovirus status with high specificity and sensitivity. According to the authors, the approach could potentially be generalized to other disease states and immunological phenotypes. A cluster of highly shared sequence variants was judged likely to represent a technical artifact of the sequencing pipeline. The presence/absence analyses assumed that sequencing depth was roughly uniform across donors, and that assumption may not be true. Strong co-occurrence of HLA alleles, especially DR and DQ, made assigning TCR associations to individual alleles difficult. In a later analysis, the rate of TCR association differed among HLA loci, with DRB1 alleles having the most associated TCRs and HLA-C alleles having the fewest. A later genetic analysis reported fewer N-insertions in productive TCRs among donors in an Asian-associated ancestry cluster than the roughly 670-donor mean. In a later analysis, around 17,000 TCR beta sequences were associated with specific HLA alleles at a false discovery rate of 0.05. Some IMGT-functional V segments, including TRBV6-2 and TRBV6-3, could not be distinguished by the 87-base-pair reads and were therefore excluded. A later genetic analysis associated a missense DCLRE1C variant with V-gene and J-gene trimming of TCR beta chains, and an independent cohort replicated the association. Most TCR sequences were observed very rarely across donors, whereas some public TCRs were present in many individuals. Immune exposure information for the cohort was limited to CMV serostatus. In vitro tests confirmed that three of the cytomegalovirus-associated TCR beta chains recognize cytomegalovirus antigens. The earlier analysis of about 600 of the donors excluded about 16 rarely observed V segments, including chromosome 9 orphons, because counts were too low. A total of 150 or so TCR beta chains were listed by the study as associated with cytomegalovirus. A later analysis reported that several top co-occurrence clusters appeared linked to parvovirus B19, influenza, CMV and Epstein-Barr virus. Most CMV-associated TCR beta chains appeared to be HLA-restricted in a later analysis, and the HLA associations seemed to be driven largely by CMV exposure. A further reported finding was that TCR beta sequences accurately predicted the HLA-A and HLA-B alleles for most subjects in the first cohort.

The cohort comprised some 680 healthy bone marrow donors. At the time of sampling, all cohort members were nominally healthy, though unrecorded immune exposures were likely present. The donor was CMV seronegative and belonged to the group of more than 300 seronegative cohort members. A peripheral blood sample was collected from each donor, and TCR beta sequencing was performed on peripheral blood mononuclear cells. Genomic DNA extraction from the blood cell samples was performed with the Qiagen DNeasy Blood Extraction Kit. As regards this clone: Its target antigen remains unknown. No qualities accompany the bases; no much larger clone lies one base away.

The chain employs TRBV19 and TRBJ1-4, and 10 bases in between align with TRBD1. Sequenced sample: PBMCs. This TCR was recovered from a man aged 35-49 years in good health and CMV-seronegative. Here the CDR3 is given as CASSTGQGVANEKLFF. In nucleotide form, the sequence is TGTGCCAGTAGTACCGGACAGGGGGTGGCTAATGAAAAACTGTTTTTT. The full variable domain, completed from the reference TRBV19 and TRBJ1-4 proteins outside the CDR3, reads DGGITQSPKYLFRKEGQNVTLSCEQNLNHDAMYWYRQDPGQGLRLIYYSQIVNDFQKGDIAEGYSVSREKKESFPLTVTSAQKNPTAFYLCASSTGQGVANEKLFFGSGTQLSVL.